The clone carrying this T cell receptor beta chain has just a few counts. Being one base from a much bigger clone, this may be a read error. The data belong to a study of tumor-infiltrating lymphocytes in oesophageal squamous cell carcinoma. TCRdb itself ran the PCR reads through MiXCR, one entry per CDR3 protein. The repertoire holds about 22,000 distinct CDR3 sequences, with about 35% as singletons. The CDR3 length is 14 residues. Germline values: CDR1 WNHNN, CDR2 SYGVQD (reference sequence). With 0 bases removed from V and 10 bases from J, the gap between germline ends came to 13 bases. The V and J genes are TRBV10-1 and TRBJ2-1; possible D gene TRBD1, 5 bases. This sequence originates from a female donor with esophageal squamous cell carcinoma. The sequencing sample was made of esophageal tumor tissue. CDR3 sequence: CASSESPRVWEQFF. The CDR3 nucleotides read TGCGCCAGCAGTGAGTCTCCCAGGGTGTGGGAGCAGTTCTTC.